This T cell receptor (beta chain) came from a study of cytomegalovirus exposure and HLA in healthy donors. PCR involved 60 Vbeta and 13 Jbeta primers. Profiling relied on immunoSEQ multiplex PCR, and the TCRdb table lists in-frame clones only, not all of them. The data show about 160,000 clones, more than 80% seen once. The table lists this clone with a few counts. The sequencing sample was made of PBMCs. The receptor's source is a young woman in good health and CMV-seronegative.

The DNA of the CDR3 is TGCGCCAGCAGCCAAGATACTGCGGTTAGTAATCAGCCCCAGCATTTT. Its translation is CASSQDTAVSNQPQHF. This rearrangement joins TRBV4-1 to TRBJ1-5; no clear D gene. The CDR3 is made up of 16 amino acids. Germline V gene sequence: CDR1 MGHRA, CDR2 YSYEKL. V was pared by 0 bases and J by 4 bases, with 13 bases between.